The 32 T cell receptor beta chains below come from one sample, sequenced in a study of shared clonotypes between healthy human individuals. Clones were read by immunoSEQ multiplex PCR, and TCRdb kept only the in-frame ones, dropping some. In the table there are some 1,100,000 clones, around 78% of which are singletons. The sequenced material came from memory CD4+ T cells from PBMCs. The subset: CD45RA-negative fraction. The receptor set was obtained from a man aged 18 to 29 in good health. Some clones in this sample may be carry-over from other donors' samples.

A word on this clone: This sample also contains other DNA sequences that code for the same CDR3. The rearrangement links TRBV5-1 to TRBJ2-3; D is possibly TRBD2 (6 bases). This CDR3 is built from 14 residues. V gave up 2 bases and J gave up 2 bases, with 9 bases separating them. Germline CDR1 reads SGHRS; CDR2 reads YFSETQ. Here the CDR3 DNA reads TGCGCCAGCAGCTTCAGCGGGTACACAGATACGCAGTATTTT. It encodes CASSFSGYTDTQYF.

This chain uses TRBV28 with TRBJ1-2; possible D gene TRBD1, 5 bases. The V and J ends lost 6 bases and 6 bases respectively, with 26 bases between them. CDR1 MDHEN and CDR2 SYDVKM come from the germline V gene. The CDR3 covers 17 residues. The CDR3 region has the DNA TGTGCCAGCAGCCCATCCAGCACAGGCAGCCGAGGGCATGGCTACACCTTC. It translates to CASSPSSTGSRGHGYTF.

The chain has TRBV7-2 and TRBJ1-1; D is possibly TRBD1 (5 bases). This CDR3 contains 14 residues. Germline V gene data show CDR1 as SGHTA and CDR2 as FQGNSA. V was shortened by 4 bases and J by 1 base, with 10 bases between the two germline ends. CDR3 bases: TGTGCCAGCAGCTCTAATACAGGGAACACTGAAGCTTTCTTT. Its protein is CASSSNTGNTEAFF. Complete variable domain (other parts from reference TRBV7-2 and TRBJ1-1): GAGVSQSPSNKVTEKGKDVELRCDPISGHTALYWYRQSLGQGLEFLIYFQGNSAPDKSGLPSDRFSAERTGGSVSTLTIQRTQQEDSAVYLCASSSNTGNTEAFFGQGTRLTVV.

This clone occurred once. The chain employs TRBV19 and TRBJ1-1, with D unclear. The CDR3 spans 13 residues. Trimming cost V 9 bases and J 0 bases, with 11 bases left between them. Germline lookup yields CDR1 LNHDA and CDR2 SQIVND (reference sequence). CDR3 in amino acids: CARPQVMNTEAFF. The CDR3 nucleotides read TGTGCCAGGCCCCAGGTCATGAACACTGAAGCTTTCTTT.

Many counts were recorded for this clone. The rearrangement uses TRBV9 and TRBJ1-2; TRBD1 agrees at 8 bases. The CDR3 has 14 amino acids. Germline V gene lookup returns CDR1 SGDLS and CDR2 YYNGEE. V was clipped by 4 bases and J by 8 bases; unmatched bases: 10. CDR3 in amino acids: CASSPRTGIDGYTF. DNA for the CDR3: TGTGCCAGCAGCCCCCGGACAGGGATCGACGGCTACACCTTC.

V usage is TRBV7-3 and J usage is TRBJ2-7; 8 positions match TRBD1. Germline V gene data show CDR1 as SGHTA and CDR2 as FQGTGA. V lost 3 bases and J lost 5; bases outside the gene matches: 6. The CDR3 loop spans 14 amino acids. The DNA of the CDR3 is TGTGCCAGCAGCTTGCTCGGACAGGGTGACGAGCAGTACTTC. It yields the protein CASSLLGQGDEQYF.

Points on this clone: The same CDR3 is also encoded by other DNA sequences in this sample. The V and J genes are TRBV28 and TRBJ1-5; no clear D. From germline, CDR1 is MDHEN and CDR2 SYDVKM. Between the trimmed V and J ends, which lost 7 bases and 3 bases, there was a span of 10 bases. CDR3 length: 13 residues. The CDR3 is CASNRRANQPQHF. CDR3 in DNA: TGTGCCAGCAATCGCCGGGCCAATCAGCCCCAGCATTTT.

The V gene is TRBV6-1, the J gene TRBJ2-1, with 8 bases aligning to TRBD2. The CDR3 is 17 residues long. Germline V gene lookup returns CDR1 MNHNS and CDR2 SASEGT. V dropped 1 base and J dropped 2; count of bases not matched to a gene: 7. The CDR3 spells CASSEDGWTSPYNEQFF. The CDR3 DNA is TGTGCCAGCAGTGAAGATGGGTGGACTAGCCCCTACAATGAGCAGTTCTTC.

The V and J genes are TRBV7-9 and TRBJ2-7, with 7 bases lining up with TRBD2. The CDR3 totals 16 residues. Trimming cost V 4 bases and J 0 bases; bases outside gene matches: 9. CDR1 is SEHNR, CDR2 FQNEAQ, per germline (reference sequence). The CDR3 nucleotides read TGTGCCAGCAGCTCCCCTCAGCGGGACCGCTCCTACGAGCAGTACTTC. This translates into CASSSPQRDRSYEQYF.

This clone was seen just once. The chain recombines TRBV21-1 with TRBJ2-1; the D segment call TRBD2 is taken from the table without a DNA check. TRBV21-1 is designated a pseudogene. The CDR3 is 17 residues long. CDR3 sequence (DNA): TGTGCCAGGCCGGGACTAGCGGGAGGGCCTAGGTCCAATGAGCAGTTCTTC. Translated, it gives CARPGLAGGPRSNEQFF.

The rearrangement links TRBV5-8 to TRBJ2-3; D tentatively fits TRBD1 or TRBD2 (6 bases each). From germline, CDR1 is SGHTS and CDR2 YDEGEE. The CDR3 consists of 15 residues. The V gene lost 5 bases and the J gene lost 5 bases, with 18 bases spanning the gap. The chain's CDR3 is CASRLGGSGEDTQYF. In DNA form, the CDR3 reads TGTGCCAGCAGGCTGGGGGGCAGCGGAGAAGATACGCAGTATTTT.

This chain joins TRBV28 and TRBJ1-4; D is possibly TRBD1 (6 bases). The V and J ends lost 10 bases and 4 bases respectively, with 22 bases between them. CDR3 size: 16 residues. Germline CDR1 is MDHEN and CDR2 is SYDVKM. CDR3 bases: TGTGCCACCCATCGGGACACGGCCCGGATTAATGAAAAACTGTTTTTT. Translating it yields CATHRDTARINEKLFF.

This rearrangement joins TRBV28 to TRBJ1-5; tentative D call: TRBD1 (5 bases). This CDR3 is 12 amino acids long. The V end was cut by 10 bases, the J end by 5 bases, with 12 bases between. In germline, CDR1 is MDHEN, CDR2 SYDVKM. CDR3 in amino acids: CATLPGDQPQHF. CDR3 sequence (DNA): TGTGCCACTCTACCGGGGGATCAGCCCCAGCATTTT.

The genes are TRBV28 and TRBJ1-1; D is possibly TRBD1 (6 bases). The CDR3 has 14 residues. The V end lost 6 bases, the J end lost 3 bases, and 14 bases lay between the germline ends. The germline V gene encodes CDR1 MDHEN and CDR2 SYDVKM. The CDR3 nucleotides read TGTGCCAGCAGAAGAGGGGGTTCGTACACTGAAGCTTTCTTT. Encoded protein: CASRRGGSYTEAFF.

V usage is TRBV2 and J usage is TRBJ2-7, with 10 bases that match TRBD1. The CDR3 runs 16 residues. Germline values: CDR1 SNHLY, CDR2 FYNNEI. V lost 6 bases to trimming and J lost 1 base; unmatched junction nucleotides: 9. This CDR3 reads CASRVRDRGFSYEQYF. In DNA, the CDR3 is TGTGCCAGCAGAGTAAGGGACAGGGGTTTTTCCTACGAGCAGTACTTC.

The chain joins TRBV28 to TRBJ1-2; D is undetermined. Trimming shortened V by 2 bases and J by 8 bases, and 12 bases separated the two germline ends. The V gene's germline CDR1 is MDHEN and CDR2 SYDVKM. The CDR3 is made up of 13 amino acids. CDR3 DNA sequence: TGTGCCAGCAGTTTACCCGCCTGGGTCGGCTACACCTTC. It yields the protein CASSLPAWVGYTF.

This rearrangement joins TRBV4-2 to TRBJ2-3, with 10 bases aligning to TRBD2. V was clipped by 2 bases and J by 5 bases; unmatched bases: 10. The CDR3 totals 17 residues. CDR1 and CDR2 from the germline V gene are LGHNA and YNFKEQ. CDR3 protein: CASSQPRAGGQGDTQYF. DNA of the CDR3: TGTGCCAGCAGCCAACCCAGAGCGGGAGGGCAGGGAGATACGCAGTATTTT.

V is TRBV29-1 and J is TRBJ2-7; TRBD2 matches at 7 bases. Germline V lookup: CDR1 SQVTM, CDR2 ANQGSEA. With V trimmed by 8 bases and J by 4 bases, 5 bases remained unmatched. The CDR3 is 11 amino acids. The CDR3 here is CSSGNGYEQYF. The CDR3 coding sequence is TGCAGCAGCGGGAATGGTTACGAGCAGTACTTC.

This clone was found a few times. DNA of the CDR3: TGTGCCAGCAGGGTCTCCGGGGAGCTGTTTTTT. Translating it yields CASRVSGELFF. This chain links TRBV25-1 with TRBJ2-2, with D unresolved. The germline V gene has CDR1 MGHDK and CDR2 SYGVNS. V gave up 6 bases and J gave up 6 bases, with 5 bases separating them. There are 11 residues in the CDR3.

V is TRBV18 and J is TRBJ1-1, with a possible D match to TRBD1 (6 bases). CDR1 KGHSH and CDR2 LQKENI come from the germline V gene. The CDR3 totals 18 residues. The V end lost 6 bases, the J end lost 5 bases, and 28 bases lay between the germline ends. The CDR3 bases are TGTGCCAGCTCCCTGGGGCAAACCGGGACACCCTTCGGTACTGAAGCTTTCTTT. Residues: CASSLGQTGTPFGTEAFF.

As for this clone: This may arise from a read error, as a much more abundant clone is one base away. Other DNA sequences in this specimen translate into the identical CDR3. The rearrangement links TRBV28 to TRBJ1-3; possibly TRBD1 for D (5 bases). Trimming removed 1 base from V and 7 bases from J, with 8 bases in between. Germline assignment: CDR1 MDHEN and CDR2 SYDVKM. The CDR3 sequence is 13 residues long. The CDR3 DNA follows: TGTGCCAGCAGTTTATCGGGGGTGAACACCATATATTTT. It codes for CASSLSGVNTIYF.

A few counts support this clone. At the DNA level, this CDR3 is encoded by other sequences in the same sample as well. This chain links TRBV28 with TRBJ2-7; the D gene is possibly TRBD1 (5 bases). Per germline, CDR1 MDHEN and CDR2 SYDVKM. This CDR3 spans 12 amino acids. V was cut by 5 bases and J by 5 bases, with 10 bases left in between. DNA of the CDR3: TGTGCCAGCAGTCCGAGACAGCACGAGCAGTACTTC. This gives the protein CASSPRQHEQYF. Combining the CDR3 with reference TRBV28 and TRBJ2-7 gives the whole variable domain DVKVTQSSRYLVKRTGEKVFLECVQDMDHENMFWYRQDPGLGLRLIYFSYDVKMKEKGDIPEGYSVSREKKERFSLILESASTNQTSMYLCASSPRQHEQYFGPGTRLTVT.

The J gene is TRBJ1-3, the V gene TRBV30; possibly TRBD1 for D (5 bases). Trimming took off 0 bases at V and 9 bases at J, with 12 bases between the two ends. Germline lookup yields CDR1 GTSNPN and CDR2 SVGIG (reference sequence). The length of the CDR3 is 13 residues. CDR3: CAWSVSGLGTIYF. CDR3 coding DNA: TGTGCCTGGAGTGTCTCGGGACTCGGCACCATATATTTT. The variable domain in full, with the rest retrieved from reference TRBV30 and TRBJ1-3, is SQTIHQWPATLVQPVGSPLSLECTVEGTSNPNLYWYRQAAGRGLQLLFYSVGIGQISSEVPQNLSASRPQDRQFILSSKKLLLSDSGFYLCAWSVSGLGTIYFGEGSWLTVV.

The CDR3 loop is CASSPGGTFGAFF. DNA of the CDR3: TGTGCCAGTAGTCCCGGGGGGACCTTTGGAGCTTTCTTT. The V call is TRBV19, the J call TRBJ1-1, with D possibly TRBD1 on 5 matching bases. Trimming took off 5 bases at V and 10 bases at J, with 17 bases between the two ends. Germline CDR1 LNHDA, CDR2 SQIVND (reference sequence). The CDR3 length is 13 residues.

The chain joins TRBV7-9 to TRBJ1-4; D perhaps matches TRBD1 (6 bases). V was cut by 1 base and J by 5 bases, with 11 bases left in between. Germline CDR1 is SEHNR and CDR2 is FQNEAQ (reference sequence). CDR3 size: 15 residues. This CDR3 is CASSLVGQGNEKLFF. CDR3 sequence (DNA): TGTGCCAGCAGCTTAGTAGGGCAGGGGAATGAAAAACTGTTTTTT.

J is TRBJ2-7 and V is TRBV4-2; 9 positions agree with TRBD2. CDR1 is LGHNA and CDR2 is YNFKEQ in the germline V gene. The CDR3 is 16 amino acids. V gave up 1 base and J gave up 2 bases; unmatched junction bases: 6. CDR3 bases: TGTGCCAGCAGCCAAGCGGACGCGGGAGGGCCCTACGAGCAGTACTTC. Its translation is CASSQADAGGPYEQYF.

As concerns this clone: At the DNA level, this CDR3 is encoded by other sequences in the same sample as well. The genes are TRBV20-1 and TRBJ2-7; D remains ambiguous. The V gene lost 2 bases and the J gene lost 1 base, with 3 bases spanning the gap. The CDR3 runs 11 residues. Germline-derived CDR1 and CDR2 are DFQATT and SNEGSKA (reference sequence). The CDR3 sequence is CSARLSYEQYF. As DNA, the CDR3 is TGCAGTGCTAGACTATCCTACGAGCAGTACTTC.

As to this clone: Additional DNA sequences in this sample encode the identical CDR3. The genes are TRBV5-1 and TRBJ2-5; D may be TRBD2 (6 bases). This CDR3 is 13 amino acids long. Germline CDR1 SGHRS, CDR2 YFSETQ. Trimming took off 2 bases at V and 5 bases at J, with 10 bases between the two ends. The DNA of the CDR3 is TGCGCCAGCAGCTTCGGAGGGAGGGAGACCCAGTACTTC. Protein sequence: CASSFGGRETQYF. Looking up the rest from reference TRBV5-1 and TRBJ2-5 gives the full variable domain: KAGVTQTPRYLIKTRGQQVTLSCSPISGHRSVSWYQQTPGQGLQFLFEYFSETQRNKGNFPGRFSGRQFSNSRSEMNVSTLELGDSALYLCASSFGGRETQYFGPGTRLLVL.

This clone appeared a single time. This chain links TRBV7-6 with TRBJ2-7; D ambiguous. The CDR3 runs 16 residues. Trimming stripped 2 bases from V and 6 bases from J, with 20 bases between. Germline loops: CDR1 SGHVS, CDR2 FNYEAQ. This CDR3 reads CASSLCGDPMRCEQYF. DNA for the CDR3: TGTGCCAGCAGCTTATGTGGCGACCCCATGAGGTGCGAGCAGTACTTC.

This chain links TRBV19 with TRBJ2-1; 8 positions agree with TRBD1. Germline V gives CDR1 LNHDA, CDR2 SQIVND (reference sequence). With 7 bases clipped from V and 9 bases from J, the junction kept 11 bases outside the gene matches. The CDR3 has 14 residues. Here the CDR3 reads CASIDWAGGIEQFF. DNA of the CDR3: TGTGCCAGTATAGATTGGGCAGGGGGCATTGAGCAGTTCTTC.

V gene TRBV28 combines with J gene TRBJ1-2, with 8 bases identical to TRBD1. The germline gives CDR1 MDHEN, CDR2 SYDVKM. CDR3 length: 16 residues. After removal of 5 bases from V and 8 bases from J, the junction contained 16 bases not matched to a gene. In nucleotides, the CDR3 is TGTGCCAGCAGTCCCACCCTCGACAGGGGTTATTTGGGCTACACCTTC. Residues: CASSPTLDRGYLGYTF.

Worth noting for this clone: A read error may be the cause here, since a much bigger clone is one base away. As the CDR3 is not closed by the conserved phenylalanine or tryptophan, this likely results from a read error. The V gene is TRBV6-5, the J gene TRBJ1-1; D unresolved. Trimming pared 2 bases from V and 0 bases from J, leaving 4 bases between. The germline CDR1 and CDR2 sequences are MNHEY and SVGAGI. This CDR3 region has 13 residues. In DNA form, the CDR3 reads TGTGCCAGCAGTTACGCCATGAACACTGAAGCTTTCCTT. Encoded protein: CASSYAMNTEAFL.